The 29 T cell receptor beta chains reported below all come from one sample, sequenced in a study of shared clonotypes between healthy human individuals. Sequencing used immunoSEQ multiplex PCR; TCRdb keeps in-frame clones, though not all of them. The sample yields a few hundred thousand clones, 60% to 80% seen once. The sequenced sample was memory CD4+ T cells sorted from blood. Subset denoted: CD45RA-negative fraction. The receptors originated from a young man in good health.

J is TRBJ2-2 and V is TRBV2; D not resolved. The CDR3 has 14 amino acids. Germline V lookup: CDR1 SNHLY, CDR2 FYNNEI. V dropped 8 bases and J dropped 0 bases, with 10 bases sitting between them. The CDR3 protein is CASLVAPNTGELFF. The DNA for the CDR3 is TGTGCCAGCCTGGTGGCACCGAACACCGGGGAGCTGTTTTTT.

This rearrangement joins TRBV27 to TRBJ2-1; D is possibly TRBD1 (5 bases). The CDR3 spans 12 residues. Germline CDR1 is MNHEY and CDR2 is SMNVEV (reference sequence). Trimming stripped 5 bases from V and 8 bases from J, with 10 bases between. The CDR3, as DNA: TGTGCCAGCAGTGAGGACAAGCATGAGCAGTTCTTC. It translates to CASSEDKHEQFF.

The chain links TRBV28 to TRBJ2-7, with D maybe TRBD1 (6 bases). This CDR3 is 14 amino acids long. V gave up 7 bases and J gave up 0 bases, with 13 bases separating them. CDR1 is MDHEN, CDR2 SYDVKM, per germline. CDR3 nucleotide sequence: TGTGCCAGCACAACAGGGTCGAGCTCCTACGAGCAGTACTTC. Amino acid sequence: CASTTGSSSYEQYF.

This clone was observed a few times. V and J are TRBV19 and TRBJ2-1; TRBD2 agrees at 10 bases. Per germline, CDR1 LNHDA and CDR2 SQIVND (reference sequence). V lost 4 bases and J lost 9; bases outside the gene matches: 12. This CDR3 has 16 residues. CDR3 nucleotides: TGTGCCAGTAGTACCCCGCTAGCGGGAGCAATTGGTGAGCAGTTCTTC. Translating gives CASSTPLAGAIGEQFF.

The rearrangement joins TRBV5-5 to TRBJ2-4; D is perhaps TRBD2 (5 bases). Trimming shortened V by 0 bases and J by 6 bases, and 10 bases separated the two germline ends. This CDR3 comprises 14 residues. CDR1 is SGHKS, CDR2 YYEKEE, per germline (reference sequence). Here the CDR3 DNA reads TGTGCCAGCAGCTTGGGAGGGCTCGGAAACATTCAGTACTTC. Amino acid sequence: CASSLGGLGNIQYF.

This clone was found once. The chain has TRBV2 and TRBJ2-7; 12 nucleotides agree with TRBD2. CDR3 length: 14 residues. Germline V gene sequence: CDR1 SNHLY, CDR2 FYNNEI. V dropped 6 bases and J dropped 6; count of bases not matched to a gene: 6. For the CDR3, the DNA is TGTGCCAGCAGCGCTAGCGGGAGGGCCTCCGAGCAGTACTTC. This translates into CASSASGRASEQYF.

This clone was detected only a few times. The chain joins TRBV5-1 to TRBJ2-1; weak D call: TRBD2 (6 bases). In germline, CDR1 is SGHRS, CDR2 YFSETQ. Between the trimmed V and J ends, which lost 0 bases and 2 bases, there was a span of 9 bases. The CDR3 is 15 amino acids. CDR3 residues: CASSLVGEAYNEQFF. CDR3 in DNA: TGCGCCAGCAGCTTGGTGGGGGAGGCCTACAATGAGCAGTTCTTC.

This clone was counted between two and nine times. The J gene is TRBJ1-2, the V gene TRBV28; D remains unclear. The germline V gene encodes CDR1 MDHEN and CDR2 SYDVKM. The V end was cut by 4 bases, the J end by 4 bases, with 7 bases between. This CDR3 has 12 amino acids. The CDR3 nucleotides are TGTGCCAGCAGTTGGGCAGGCTATGGCTACACCTTC. Translating gives CASSWAGYGYTF.

This clone occurred many times. This chain joins TRBV7-2 and TRBJ2-7; the match to TRBD1 covers 7 bases. The CDR3 sequence is 14 residues long. The germline CDR1 and CDR2 sequences are SGHTA and FQGNSA. The V gene end was trimmed by 4 bases and the J gene end by 2 bases; junction bases not matched to a gene: 5. The CDR3 DNA sequence: TGTGCCAGCAGCTCGTACAGGGGACCCTACGAGCAGTACTTC. It translates to CASSSYRGPYEQYF.

This clone was observed a few times. The rearrangement uses TRBV5-1 and TRBJ2-1; D unresolved. This CDR3 spans 15 amino acids. The V gene lost 4 bases and the J gene lost 7 bases, with 18 bases spanning the gap. Germline V gene sequence: CDR1 SGHRS, CDR2 YFSETQ. CDR3 amino acids: CASSAGPQRENEQFF. The CDR3 DNA reads TGCGCCAGCAGCGCCGGGCCCCAGAGAGAAAATGAGCAGTTCTTC.

The rearrangement uses TRBV15 and TRBJ2-2, with 10 bases fitting TRBD1. Unmatched junction bases numbered 4, after V lost 1 base and J lost 8 bases. Germline CDR1 is LNHNV and CDR2 is YYDKDF (reference sequence). The CDR3 extends over 15 amino acids. CDR3 nucleotides: TGTGCCACCAGCAGAGGGACAGGGGGATCAGGGGAGCTGTTTTTT. It yields the protein CATSRGTGGSGELFF.

The chain carries TRBV14 and TRBJ2-5; 8 bases map to TRBD2. The CDR3 is 16 residues long. Germline CDR1 is SGHDN and CDR2 is FVKESK. The J segment lost 5 bases and the V segment lost 4 bases, leaving 12 bases of the junction unmatched. CDR3 amino acids: CASSPRRSAGDETQYF. The CDR3 DNA reads as TGTGCCAGCAGCCCCAGAAGGTCAGCGGGAGACGAGACCCAGTACTTC.

The CDR3 bases are TGTGCCAGCAGCTTACAGACGGGGGAGACCCAGTACTTC. Protein: CASSLQTGETQYF. V usage is TRBV7-2 and J usage is TRBJ2-5, with D perhaps matching TRBD2 (5 bases). There are 13 residues in the CDR3. Germline V lookup: CDR1 SGHTA, CDR2 FQGNSA. V shed 2 bases and J shed 5 bases, with 9 bases lying between them. The complete variable domain, with remaining parts taken from reference TRBV7-2 and TRBJ2-5, reads GAGVSQSPSNKVTEKGKDVELRCDPISGHTALYWYRQSLGQGLEFLIYFQGNSAPDKSGLPSDRFSAERTGGSVSTLTIQRTQQEDSAVYLCASSLQTGETQYFGPGTRLLVL.

In regard to this clone: The junction does not match germline at one end; this may be a read error. V is TRBV4-2 and J is TRBJ2-1, with 8 bases matching TRBD2. CDR3 length equals 16 residues. Germline loops: CDR1 LGHNA, CDR2 YNFKEQ. The DNA for the CDR3 is TGTGCCAGCAGCCAAGGGGGACTAGGGTCCTTCAATGAGCAGTTCTTC. This sequence encodes CASSQGGLGSFNEQFF.

This chain joins TRBV27 and TRBJ1-1, with D perhaps TRBD1 (6 bases). The length of the CDR3 is 14 residues. CDR1 MNHEY and CDR2 SMNVEV come from the germline V gene (reference sequence). V was clipped by 5 bases and J by 4 bases, with 14 bases between them. The DNA of the CDR3 is TGTGCCAGCAGTACAAAAACAGGGTCCACTGAAGCTTTCTTT. Its protein product is CASSTKTGSTEAFF.

The chain is built from TRBV14 and TRBJ2-7, with D maybe TRBD2 (6 bases). Germline assignment: CDR1 SGHDN and CDR2 FVKESK. The V end was cut by 0 bases, the J end by 6 bases, with 18 bases between. This CDR3 region has 16 residues. The CDR3 nucleotides read TGTGCCAGCAGCCAAGAGACCGGGAGAGGTGAATCCGAGCAGTACTTC. Protein sequence: CASSQETGRGESEQYF.

This clone was observed many times. The chain recombines TRBV18 with TRBJ2-1, with 9 bases fitting TRBD2. V gave up 1 base and J gave up 5 bases; unmatched junction bases: 3. The CDR3 consists of 15 residues. Per germline, CDR1 KGHSH and CDR2 LQKENI. CDR3 nucleotides: TGTGCCAGCTCACCACTCCCTAGCGGGAACAATGAGCAGTTCTTC. Translating gives CASSPLPSGNNEQFF.

This clone was seen just once. This sample includes further DNA sequences coding for the same CDR3. This chain joins TRBV7-2 and TRBJ1-1; D is ambiguous. This CDR3 has 13 residues. Germline V gene data show CDR1 as SGHTA and CDR2 as FQGNSA. Trimming left V 6 bases short and J 0 bases short, with 8 bases between. The CDR3 spells CASSPTVNTEAFF. CDR3 DNA: TGTGCCAGCAGTCCCACGGTGAACACTGAAGCTTTCTTT.

The sample holds a few counts of this clone. The gene calls are TRBV5-1 and TRBJ2-1, with 10 bases lining up with TRBD2. Germline CDR1 reads SGHRS; CDR2 reads YFSETQ. J lost 6 bases, V lost 3 bases, and 3 bases had no gene match. This CDR3 has 14 residues. Here the CDR3 reads CASSSWTSGNEQFF. In nucleotides, the CDR3 is TGCGCCAGCAGCTCCTGGACTAGCGGCAATGAGCAGTTCTTC. Full variable domain (remainder filled in from reference TRBV5-1 and TRBJ2-1): KAGVTQTPRYLIKTRGQQVTLSCSPISGHRSVSWYQQTPGQGLQFLFEYFSETQRNKGNFPGRFSGRQFSNSRSEMNVSTLELGDSALYLCASSSWTSGNEQFFGPGTRLTVL.

The genes are TRBV10-3 and TRBJ2-2, with 9 bases matching TRBD1. CDR3 length: 16 amino acids. Trimming took 5 bases from V and 6 from J; bases not matched to a gene: 10. CDR1 is ENHRY and CDR2 is SYGVKD in the germline V gene. This CDR3 is CAISRQGQGEAGELFF. In DNA, the CDR3 is TGTGCCATCAGTCGACAGGGACAGGGTGAGGCCGGGGAGCTGTTTTTT.

In this sample, this clone turned up a few times. The rearrangement uses TRBV6-6 and TRBJ2-7; 8 bases agree with TRBD1. CDR1 and CDR2 (germline): MNHNY, SVGAGI (reference sequence). CDR3 size: 14 residues. V was pared by 7 bases and J by 6 bases, with 11 bases of the junction left unmatched. CDR3 DNA: TGTGCCAGCACCACGACAGGGGCTTTTTCCGAGCAGTACTTC. Protein product: CASTTTGAFSEQYF.

The rearrangement joins TRBV18 to TRBJ2-5, with 8 bases fitting TRBD1. With 4 bases clipped from V and 2 bases from J, the junction kept 6 bases outside the gene matches. The CDR3 has 15 residues. Germline loops: CDR1 KGHSH, CDR2 LQKENI. The DNA for the CDR3 is TGTGCCAGCTCACGAGGACAGGGTGTGCAAGAGACCCAGTACTTC. Translation: CASSRGQGVQETQYF. The full variable domain, in which reference TRBV18 and TRBJ2-5 provide the parts outside the CDR3, is NAGVMQNPRHLVRRRGQEARLRCSPMKGHSHVYWYRQLPEEGLKFMVYLQKENIIDESGMPKERFSAEFPKEGPSILRIQQVVRGDSAAYFCASSRGQGVQETQYFGPGTRLLVL.

V usage is TRBV6-1 and J usage is TRBJ2-7; unclear D gene. Trimming stripped 2 bases from V and 2 bases from J, with 19 bases between. The germline V gene encodes CDR1 MNHNS and CDR2 SASEGT. The CDR3 totals 17 residues. CDR3 bases: TGTGCCAGCAGTGAAAGGGATAGTAGCTTAGTTCCCTACGAGCAGTACTTC. Amino acid sequence: CASSERDSSLVPYEQYF.

This clone was seen only once. The chain is built from TRBV7-8 and TRBJ2-3; the D call may be TRBD1 or TRBD2 (7 bases each). V was trimmed by 4 bases and J by 6 bases, leaving 11 bases between them. The germline CDR1 and CDR2 sequences are SGHVS and FQNEAQ. The CDR3 is made up of 13 amino acids. CDR3 DNA sequence: TGTGCCAGCAGCTCCCAGGGGGGGGATACGCAGTATTTT. This codes for CASSSQGGDTQYF. The full variable domain, with the rest looked up from reference TRBV7-8 and TRBJ2-3, is GAGVSQSPRYKVAKRGQDVALRCDPISGHVSLFWYQQALGQGPEFLTYFQNEAQLDKSGLPSDRFFAERPEGSVSTLKIQRTQQEDSAVYLCASSSQGGDTQYFGPGTRLTVL.

This clone was detected once. V usage is TRBV5-1 and J usage is TRBJ2-7; 10 nucleotides align to TRBD2. Germline lookup yields CDR1 SGHRS and CDR2 YFSETQ. The CDR3 totals 17 residues. J was trimmed by 4 bases and V by 4 bases; bases with no gene match: 14. The CDR3 protein is CASSPVVGSSGSYEQYF. As DNA, the CDR3 is TGCGCCAGCAGCCCGGTGGTAGGGTCTAGCGGGAGTTACGAGCAGTACTTC.

The gene calls are TRBV4-1 and TRBJ2-1; 9 nucleotides align to TRBD2. CDR3 length equals 14 residues. The germline V gene encodes CDR1 MGHRA and CDR2 YSYEKL. Trimming removed 4 bases from V and 4 bases from J; junction bases left unmatched: 2. The DNA of the CDR3 is TGCGCCAGCAGCCTAGCGGGAGCATACAATGAGCAGTTCTTC. This encodes CASSLAGAYNEQFF.

This clone appeared once. The V and J genes are TRBV19 and TRBJ2-1; 8 bases are shared with TRBD1. CDR1 and CDR2 from the germline V gene are LNHDA and SQIVND (reference sequence). J was trimmed by 4 bases and V by 6 bases; bases with no gene match: 5. This CDR3 is built from 14 residues. The chain's CDR3 is CASSRDRIYNEQFF. CDR3 DNA: TGTGCCAGTAGCCGGGACAGGATATACAATGAGCAGTTCTTC. Looking up the rest from reference TRBV19 and TRBJ2-1 gives the full variable domain: DGGITQSPKYLFRKEGQNVTLSCEQNLNHDAMYWYRQDPGQGLRLIYYSQIVNDFQKGDIAEGYSVSREKKESFPLTVTSAQKNPTAFYLCASSRDRIYNEQFFGPGTRLTVL.

V gene TRBV6-1 combines with J gene TRBJ2-2; D unclear. Germline V gene sequence: CDR1 MNHNS, CDR2 SASEGT. Trimming pared 6 bases from V and 4 bases from J, leaving 6 bases between. The CDR3 extends over 12 amino acids. CDR3 coding DNA: TGTGCCAGCAGGAAAACCACCGGGGAGCTGTTTTTT. This gives the protein CASRKTTGELFF.

The chain employs TRBV15 and TRBJ2-3, with D perhaps given as TRBD1 or TRBD2 (5 bases each). V lost 0 bases and J lost 1, with 14 bases in between. This CDR3 has 17 amino acids. Germline V gene data show CDR1 as LNHNV and CDR2 as YYDKDF (reference sequence). CDR3 sequence: CATSRDTGRLGTDTQYF. CDR3 nucleotides: TGTGCCACCAGCAGAGACACGGGGCGACTCGGCACAGATACGCAGTATTTT.